The T cell receptor beta chain described here comes from a study of blood T cell repertoires in COVID-19. The wider study: There were acute and convalescent COVID-19 samples, and they came from the United States, Italy and Spain. PBMCs, B-cell-depleted T cells, or T cells were the source of the cDNA or gDNA that made up the material.

In the original processing: Amplification with reference gene primers provided the estimates of nucleated cell counts. Profiling relied on immunoSEQ multiplex PCR, and the TCRdb table lists in-frame clones only, not all of them. That table gives V, J and clone size, and the DNA gave D and trimming. The table has some 80,000 clones, 87% seen once; the top ten hold under 5%. The CDR3 covers 16 residues. V lost 5 bases, J lost 2 bases, and 8 bases stayed unmatched. The germline V gene encodes CDR1 MNHEY and CDR2 SMNVEV (reference sequence). Material for sequencing was peripheral blood. This TCR derives from a woman at least 80 years old with active or convalescent COVID-19. The chain links TRBV27 to TRBJ2-2; 7 nucleotides match TRBD1. CDR3 loop: CASSPAGTANTGELFF. CDR3 DNA: TGTGCCAGCAGTCCGGCCGGGACAGCCAACACCGGGGAGCTGTTTTTT.